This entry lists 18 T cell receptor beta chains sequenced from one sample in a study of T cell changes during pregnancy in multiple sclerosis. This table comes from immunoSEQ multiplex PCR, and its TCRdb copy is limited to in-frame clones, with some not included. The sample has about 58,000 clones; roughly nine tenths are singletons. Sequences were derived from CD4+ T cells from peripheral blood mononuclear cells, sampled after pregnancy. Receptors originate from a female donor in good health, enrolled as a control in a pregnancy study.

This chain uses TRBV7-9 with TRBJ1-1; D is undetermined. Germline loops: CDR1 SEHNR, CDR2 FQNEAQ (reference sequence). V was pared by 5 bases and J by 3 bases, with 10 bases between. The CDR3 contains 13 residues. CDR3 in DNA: TGTGCCAGCAGCACCCCCGGGGACACTGAAGCTTTCTTT. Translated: CASSTPGDTEAFF.

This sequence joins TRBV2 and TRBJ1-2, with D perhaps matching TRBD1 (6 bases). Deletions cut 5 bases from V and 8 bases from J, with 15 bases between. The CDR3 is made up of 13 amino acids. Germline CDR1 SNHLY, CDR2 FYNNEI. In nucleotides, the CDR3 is TGTGCCAGCAGTCAAAAACAGGGTCTCGGCTACACCTTC. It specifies CASSQKQGLGYTF.

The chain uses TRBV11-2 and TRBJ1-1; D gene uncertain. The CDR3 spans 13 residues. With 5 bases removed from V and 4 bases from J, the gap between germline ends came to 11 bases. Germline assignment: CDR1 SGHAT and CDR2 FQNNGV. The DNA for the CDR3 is TGTGCCAGCAGCCGAGAGGGTATCACTGAAGCTTTCTTT. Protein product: CASSREGITEAFF.

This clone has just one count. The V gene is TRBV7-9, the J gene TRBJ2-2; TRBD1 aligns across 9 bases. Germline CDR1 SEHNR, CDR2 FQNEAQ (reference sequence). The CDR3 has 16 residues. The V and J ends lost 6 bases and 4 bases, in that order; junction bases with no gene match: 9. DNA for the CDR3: TGTGCCAGCAGTTCACCGGGACAGGGTTCCACCGGGGAGCTGTTTTTT. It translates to CASSSPGQGSTGELFF.

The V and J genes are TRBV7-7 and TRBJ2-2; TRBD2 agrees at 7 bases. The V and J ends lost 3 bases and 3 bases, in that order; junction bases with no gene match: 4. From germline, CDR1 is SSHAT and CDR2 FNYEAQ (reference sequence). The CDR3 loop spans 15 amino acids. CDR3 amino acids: CASSLAGEDTGELFF. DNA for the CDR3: TGTGCCAGCAGCTTGGCGGGGGAAGACACCGGGGAGCTGTTTTTT.

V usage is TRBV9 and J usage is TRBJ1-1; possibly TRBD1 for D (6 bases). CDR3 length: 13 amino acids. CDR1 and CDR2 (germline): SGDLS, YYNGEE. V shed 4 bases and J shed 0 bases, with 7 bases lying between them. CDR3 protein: CASSRGLNTEAFF. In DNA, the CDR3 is TGTGCCAGCAGCAGGGGGTTGAACACTGAAGCTTTCTTT.

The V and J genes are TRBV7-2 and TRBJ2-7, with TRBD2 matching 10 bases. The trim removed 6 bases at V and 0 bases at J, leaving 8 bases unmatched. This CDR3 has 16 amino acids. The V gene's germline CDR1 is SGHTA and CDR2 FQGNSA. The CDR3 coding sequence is TGTGCCAGCAGACCCGCTTCTAGCGGGGGCTCCTACGAGCAGTACTTC. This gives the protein CASRPASSGGSYEQYF.

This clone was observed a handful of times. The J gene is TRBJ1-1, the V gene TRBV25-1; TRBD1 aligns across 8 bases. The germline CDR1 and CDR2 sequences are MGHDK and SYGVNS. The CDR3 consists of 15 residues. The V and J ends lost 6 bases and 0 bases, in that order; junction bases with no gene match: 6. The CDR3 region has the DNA TGTGCCAGCAGAGACAGGGGATCCATGAACACTGAAGCTTTCTTT. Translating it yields CASRDRGSMNTEAFF.

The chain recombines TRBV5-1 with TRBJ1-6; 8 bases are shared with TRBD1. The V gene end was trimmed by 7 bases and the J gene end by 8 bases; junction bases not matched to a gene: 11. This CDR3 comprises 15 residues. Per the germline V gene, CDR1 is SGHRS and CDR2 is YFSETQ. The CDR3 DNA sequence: TGCGCCAGCGGGACAGGTGCGGGTAGTTATTCACCCCTCCACTTT. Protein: CASGTGAGSYSPLHF. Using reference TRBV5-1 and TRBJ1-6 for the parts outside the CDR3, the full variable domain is KAGVTQTPRYLIKTRGQQVTLSCSPISGHRSVSWYQQTPGQGLQFLFEYFSETQRNKGNFPGRFSGRQFSNSRSEMNVSTLELGDSALYLCASGTGAGSYSPLHFGNGTRLTVT.

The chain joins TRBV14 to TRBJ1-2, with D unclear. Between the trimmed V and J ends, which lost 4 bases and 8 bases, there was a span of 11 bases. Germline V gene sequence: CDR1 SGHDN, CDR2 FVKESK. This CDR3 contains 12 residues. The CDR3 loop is CASSLSTNGYTF. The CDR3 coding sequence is TGTGCCAGCAGCCTCTCGACAAACGGCTACACCTTC.

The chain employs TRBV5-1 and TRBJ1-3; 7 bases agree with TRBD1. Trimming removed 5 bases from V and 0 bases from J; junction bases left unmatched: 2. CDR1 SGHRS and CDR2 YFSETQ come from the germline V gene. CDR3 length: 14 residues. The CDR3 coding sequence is TGCGCCAGCAGTTGGGACAGCTCTGGAAACACCATATATTTT. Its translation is CASSWDSSGNTIYF.

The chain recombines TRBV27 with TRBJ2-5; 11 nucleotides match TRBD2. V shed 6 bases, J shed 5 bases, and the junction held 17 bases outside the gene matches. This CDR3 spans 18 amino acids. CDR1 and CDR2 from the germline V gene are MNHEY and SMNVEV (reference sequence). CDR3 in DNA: TGTGCCAGCAGCCCGATCCAGACTAGCGGGGACCCCAGGGAGACCCAGTACTTC. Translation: CASSPIQTSGDPRETQYF.

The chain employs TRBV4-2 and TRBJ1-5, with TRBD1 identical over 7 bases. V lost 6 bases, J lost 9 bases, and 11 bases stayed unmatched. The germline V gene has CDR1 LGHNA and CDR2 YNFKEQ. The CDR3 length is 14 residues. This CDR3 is CASRRQGSQGPQHF. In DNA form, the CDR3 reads TGTGCCAGCAGACGACAGGGCTCTCAGGGGCCCCAGCATTTT.

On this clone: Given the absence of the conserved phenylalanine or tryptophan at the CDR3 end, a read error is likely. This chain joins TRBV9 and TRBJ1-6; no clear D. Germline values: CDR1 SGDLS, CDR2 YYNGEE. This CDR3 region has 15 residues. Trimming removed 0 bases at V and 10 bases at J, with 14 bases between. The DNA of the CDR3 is TGTGCCAGCAGCGTAGCTGAGGGTGTACTATCACCCCTCCACCTT. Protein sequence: CASSVAEGVLSPLHL.

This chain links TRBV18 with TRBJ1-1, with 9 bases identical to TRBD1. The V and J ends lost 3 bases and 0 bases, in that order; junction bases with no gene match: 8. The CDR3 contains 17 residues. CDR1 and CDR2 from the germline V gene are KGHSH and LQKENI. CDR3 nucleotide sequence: TGTGCCAGCTCACCCTCACGCGGGACAGGGCTGAACACTGAAGCTTTCTTT. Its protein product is CASSPSRGTGLNTEAFF.

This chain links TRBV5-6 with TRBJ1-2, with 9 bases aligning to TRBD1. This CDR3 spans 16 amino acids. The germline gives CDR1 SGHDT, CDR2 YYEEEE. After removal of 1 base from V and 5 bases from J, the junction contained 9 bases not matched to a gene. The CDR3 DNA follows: TGTGCCAGCAGCTTGCCTTCAACAGGGGGCGTTTATGGCTACACCTTC. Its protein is CASSLPSTGGVYGYTF.

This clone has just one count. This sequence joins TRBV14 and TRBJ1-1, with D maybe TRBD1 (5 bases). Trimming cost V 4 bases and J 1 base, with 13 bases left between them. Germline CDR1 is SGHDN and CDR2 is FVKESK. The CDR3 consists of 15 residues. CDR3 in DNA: TGTGCCAGCAGCCCACTAGGGGAGGGGAACACTGAAGCTTTCTTT. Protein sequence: CASSPLGEGNTEAFF.

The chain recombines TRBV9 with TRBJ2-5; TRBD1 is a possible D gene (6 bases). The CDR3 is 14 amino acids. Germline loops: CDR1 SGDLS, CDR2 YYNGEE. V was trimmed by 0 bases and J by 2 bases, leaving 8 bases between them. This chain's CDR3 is CASSVGTGQETQYF. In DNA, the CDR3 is TGTGCCAGCAGCGTAGGAACAGGGCAAGAGACCCAGTACTTC.